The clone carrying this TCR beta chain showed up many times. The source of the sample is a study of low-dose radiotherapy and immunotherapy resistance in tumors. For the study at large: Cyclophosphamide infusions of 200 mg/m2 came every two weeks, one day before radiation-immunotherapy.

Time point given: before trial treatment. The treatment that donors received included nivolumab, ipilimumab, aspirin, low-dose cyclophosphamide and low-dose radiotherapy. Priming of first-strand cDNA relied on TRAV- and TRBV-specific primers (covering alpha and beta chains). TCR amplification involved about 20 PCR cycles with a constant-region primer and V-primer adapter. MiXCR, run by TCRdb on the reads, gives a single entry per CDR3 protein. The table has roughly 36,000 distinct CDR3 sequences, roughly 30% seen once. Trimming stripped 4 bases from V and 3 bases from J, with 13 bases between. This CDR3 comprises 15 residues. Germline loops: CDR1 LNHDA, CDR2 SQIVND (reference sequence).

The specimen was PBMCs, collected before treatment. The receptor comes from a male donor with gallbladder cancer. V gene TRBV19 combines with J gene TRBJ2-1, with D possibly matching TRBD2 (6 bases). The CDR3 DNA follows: TGTGCCAGTAGTACGCCCGGGACTTTCTACAATGAGCAGTTCTTC. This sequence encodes CASSTPGTFYNEQFF.